The subject of this entry is one TCR beta chain. This entry belongs to a study of blood T cell repertoires in COVID-19. The CDR3 has 16 residues. Germline CDR1 and CDR2: SEHNR and FQNEAQ (reference sequence). The J segment lost 3 bases and the V segment lost 4 bases, leaving 11 bases of the junction unmatched. The protocol was immunoSEQ multiplex PCR, while the TCRdb copy is restricted to in-frame clones and leaves out a portion. This table holds around 190,000 clones, over 75% found once. Material: peripheral blood. The receptor was isolated from a man over 45 with COVID-19, enrolled during active disease. The chain uses TRBV7-9 and TRBJ2-5; 7 nucleotides match TRBD2. The CDR3 reads CASSSGTIDSKETQYF. For the CDR3, the DNA is TGTGCCAGCAGCTCCGGGACTATTGATTCCAAAGAGACCCAGTACTTC.